This TCR beta chain was captured by sequencing in a study of blood T cell repertoires in COVID-19 (dated by TCRdb to the early 2020s). Notes on the research overall: The collaborator samples originated in the United States, Italy and Spain and spanned the acute and convalescent phases of COVID-19. The prospective study material was composed of cDNA or gDNA derived from T cells, B-cell-depleted T cells, or PBMCs. The dataset comprised deeply sampled blood TCRbeta repertoires from subjects exposed to, actively infected with, or recovered from COVID-19. Sample metadata almost always included a de-identified subject ID, COVID-19 status, age in years and sex. Where HLA class I and class II types were available, the types were taken from metadata supplied by the sample provider, not from assay-based typing. The samples were drawn from the first 160 participants of the ongoing ImmuneRACE study and from about 1,200 subjects provided by 6 global collaborators. The repertoires were released in a freely available public database meant as a resource for research on the immune response to SARS-CoV-2. The paper's findings and limits, for the study overall: The quantity of clinical and demographic metadata differed by source and by participant and was supplied without curation.

V and J are truncated by 5 bases and 5 bases respectively, leaving an intervening sequence of 21 bases. CDR1 and CDR2 are drawn from the germline V gene: SGHAT, FQNNGV. From the cysteine up to the phenylalanine, the CDR3 has a length of 17 residues. Of all the DNA, just the CDR3 is kept, 51 bases in frame from base 1. TCRbeta CDR3 regions were amplified from genomic DNA using the immunoSEQ Assay, a bias-controlled multiplex PCR. The authors' analysis ran thus. The number of nucleated cells in each sample was estimated from the amplification of reference gene primers within the assay. To quantify the absolute abundance of each unique TCRbeta CDR3 rearrangement, sequence reads were collapsed and filtered. Productive Simpson clonality was computed per sample as the square root of Simpson's diversity index over productive rearrangements. TCRdb provides this immuneACCESS table in a form limited to in-frame rearrangements. Some clones are lacking; in checked studies, under half of them reflect an unresolved V gene, and why the rest are absent is not known. The DNA was the basis for D and trimming; V, J and clone size are from that table. This sample is represented by some 250,000 clones; approximately 91% of them were singletons. The ten most abundant clones make up 2% to 2.5% of the sample.

In the prospective study, participants were about 18 to 100 years old, resided in fewer than 25 geographic areas of the United States, and were enrolled through a virtual design. To assign participants to cohorts, the prospective study relied on clinical history that participants themselves reported in a screening survey and a study questionnaire. Each participant in the prospective study had whole blood, serum and a nasopharyngeal or oropharyngeal swab collected by mobile phlebotomists. Additional blood draws and questionnaires over a 2-month period could optionally be provided by prospective study participants. Blood samples from the prospective study were shipped frozen or at room temperature prior to DNA extraction. A remark on this clone: Its antigen is not yet known. Per-base qualities were not stored, and no clone one base away is much larger.

This chain joins TRBV11-2 to TRBJ2-2, with TRBD1 tentatively as D gene (6 bases match). The origin of this receptor is a woman aged 40 to 55 with acute COVID-19. Sequencing input: PBMCs or T cells enriched from blood (not recorded which). The nucleotide sequence reads as follows: TGTGCCAGCAGCAGTCAGGGACAAACCTCGAGGACCGGGGAGCTGTTTTTT. It translates as CASSSQGQTSRTGELFF.